The 31 T cell receptor beta chains given below trace back to one sample, sequenced in a study of blood T cell repertoires in COVID-19 (dated by TCRdb to about 2020). The library was made by the immunoSEQ multiplex PCR assay. TCRdb obtained this table from immuneACCESS and retained in-frame rearrangements with V and J assigned. These tables miss some clones; where compared with another copy, unresolved V genes account for less than half of the shortfall, and the remainder is unexplained. Across this sample there are roughly 430,000 clones, with around nine tenths seen only once. The ten largest clones take up 1.2% to 1.5% of the sample. The sequenced sample was PBMCs or T cells enriched from blood (not recorded which). The receptors here all came from a woman between 18 and 29 years old who had been exposed to COVID-19.

V usage is TRBV6-2 or TRBV6-3 and J usage is TRBJ2-7; 9 bases agree with TRBD1. The germline V gene encodes CDR1 MNHEY and CDR2 SVGEGT. V was clipped by 2 bases and J by 1 base; unmatched bases: 3. This CDR3 region has 15 residues. In nucleotides, the CDR3 is TGTGCCAGCAGTTACCCGGGACAGGGATCCTACGAGCAGTACTTC. This encodes CASSYPGQGSYEQYF.

The chain combines TRBV2 with TRBJ1-2; weak D call: TRBD1 (6 bases). Deletions cut 5 bases from V and 7 bases from J, with 11 bases between. CDR1 and CDR2 from the germline V gene are SNHLY and FYNNEI. The CDR3 spans 12 residues. DNA of the CDR3: TGTGCCAGCAGTCGCGGGGGGCTTGGCTACACCTTC. Its translation: CASSRGGLGYTF.

V and J are TRBV20-1 and TRBJ1-2, with D perhaps TRBD1 (5 bases). This CDR3 is 11 amino acids long. Germline CDR1 is DFQATT and CDR2 is SNEGSKA (reference sequence). V gave up 6 bases and J gave up 5 bases, with 10 bases separating them. The CDR3, as DNA: TGCAGTGCCCATCGGACATATGGCTACACCTTC. Protein product: CSAHRTYGYTF.

The V call is TRBV6-2 or TRBV6-3, the J call TRBJ2-3; tentatively, D is TRBD1 (6 bases). The germline V gene encodes CDR1 MNHEY and CDR2 SVGEGT. V gave up 1 base and J gave up 0 bases, with 11 bases separating them. The CDR3 runs to 16 residues. The CDR3: CASSYWGHSSTDTQYF. The CDR3 region has the DNA TGTGCCAGCAGTTACTGGGGACACTCTAGCACAGATACGCAGTATTTT.

The chain couples TRBV5-1 to TRBJ2-1; possibly TRBD2 for D (6 bases). Trimming took 4 bases from V and 6 from J, leaving 11 bases between them. The CDR3 is 13 residues long. Germline loops: CDR1 SGHRS, CDR2 YFSETQ. In nucleotides, the CDR3 is TGCGCCAGCAGCCCGGGACTTGGCAATGAGCAGTTCTTC. Residues: CASSPGLGNEQFF. Supplemented by reference TRBV5-1 and TRBJ2-1, the full variable domain reads KAGVTQTPRYLIKTRGQQVTLSCSPISGHRSVSWYQQTPGQGLQFLFEYFSETQRNKGNFPGRFSGRQFSNSRSEMNVSTLELGDSALYLCASSPGLGNEQFFGPGTRLTVL.

CDR3 protein: CASRLRLAGSTDTQYF. The DNA of the CDR3 is TGCGCCAGCAGATTGAGGCTAGCGGGGAGTACAGATACGCAGTATTTT. The chain has TRBV5-1 and TRBJ2-3; TRBD2 matches 9 bases. CDR1 is SGHRS and CDR2 is YFSETQ in the germline V gene. The ends lost 5 bases at V and 3 bases at J; junction bases unmatched: 10. This CDR3 has 16 residues.

Details on this clone: Other DNA sequences in the sample encode the same CDR3. The chain uses TRBV18 and TRBJ1-2; 7 bases agree with TRBD1. Losses at the gene ends were 6 bases for V and 0 bases for J; bases not matched to a gene: 7. Per germline, CDR1 KGHSH and CDR2 LQKENI. The CDR3 runs 15 residues. The CDR3, as DNA: TGTGCCAGCTCGCCAAAGACAGGGCCTAACTATGGCTACACCTTC. Translated, it gives CASSPKTGPNYGYTF.

This chain links TRBV5-8 with TRBJ2-7, with TRBD1 identical over 9 bases. The CDR3 covers 18 residues. Trimming took 2 bases from V and 5 from J; bases not matched to a gene: 17. The germline V gene encodes CDR1 SGHTS and CDR2 YDEGEE. The CDR3 reads CASSFRVLTGGGMDEQYF. The CDR3 DNA is TGTGCCAGCAGCTTCCGTGTCCTGACAGGGGGGGGAATGGACGAGCAGTACTTC.

V is TRBV27 and J is TRBJ1-6; no reliable D call. This CDR3 is 13 amino acids long. V lost 2 bases, J lost 10 bases, and 9 bases lay in between. Germline V gene data show CDR1 as MNHEY and CDR2 as SMNVEV (reference sequence). This chain's CDR3 is CASSLQVESPLHF. As DNA, the CDR3 is TGTGCCAGCAGTTTACAGGTCGAGTCACCCCTCCACTTT.

The chain carries TRBV11-3 and TRBJ2-1, with 7 bases aligning to TRBD1. Germline assignment: CDR1 SGHNT and CDR2 YENEEA. The CDR3 is 15 residues long. V lost 5 bases, J lost 6 bases, and 10 bases stayed unmatched. This CDR3 is CASSRDRGPFNEQFF. CDR3 sequence (DNA): TGTGCCAGCAGCCGGGACAGAGGGCCGTTCAATGAGCAGTTCTTC.

The CDR3 DNA reads TGCGCCAGCACTCTAGAAGAGGGCCTGAGCACTGAAGCTTTCTTT. This encodes CASTLEEGLSTEAFF. The chain has TRBV4-3 and TRBJ1-1; D is undetermined. V was clipped by 7 bases and J by 4 bases, with 19 bases between them. The CDR3 length is 15 residues. CDR1 LGHNA and CDR2 YSLEER come from the germline V gene.

The CDR3 bases are TGTGCCACCAGTGATACTACGCAACAGGGGGGATCCTACAATGAGCAGTTCTTC. It translates to CATSDTTQQGGSYNEQFF. The V gene is TRBV24-1, the J gene TRBJ2-1, with 8 positions matching TRBD1. CDR1 is KGHDR and CDR2 is SFDVKD in the germline V gene. The CDR3 is made up of 18 amino acids. Germline trimming cut 3 bases from V and 1 base from J; bases unmatched to any gene: 10.

The chain employs TRBV25-1 and TRBJ1-3, with a tentative D call TRBD1 (6 bases). V shed 2 bases and J shed 6 bases, with 11 bases lying between them. The CDR3 has 14 amino acids. Per the germline V gene, CDR1 is MGHDK and CDR2 is SYGVNS. The CDR3 sequence is CASSETGWQNTIYF. The DNA for the CDR3 is TGTGCCAGCAGTGAAACAGGGTGGCAAAACACCATATATTTT.

V gene TRBV9 combines with J gene TRBJ1-5, with TRBD1 as a possible D gene (5 bases). Germline CDR1 SGDLS, CDR2 YYNGEE. The CDR3 is made up of 15 amino acids. The V and J ends lost 4 bases and 3 bases respectively, with 14 bases between them. The chain's CDR3 is CASSSGFGVNQPQHF. In DNA form, the CDR3 reads TGTGCCAGCAGCTCAGGGTTTGGGGTCAATCAGCCCCAGCATTTT.

The chain has TRBV12-2 and TRBJ2-3; TRBD2, the table's D call, was not compared with the DNA. TRBV12-2 is tagged as a pseudogene. The CDR3 totals 16 residues. The CDR3 nucleotides are TGTGCAAGTCGCTTCACGACCCCGACTAGCACAGATACGCAGTATTTT. Residues: CASRFTTPTSTDTQYF.

This clone has just a few counts. The chain combines TRBV18 with TRBJ1-2, with D maybe TRBD1 (5 bases). Germline values: CDR1 KGHSH, CDR2 LQKENI. The CDR3 totals 14 residues. Trimming removed 5 bases at V and 7 bases at J, with 17 bases between. The CDR3 loop is CASSEGTTYSGYTF. CDR3 sequence (DNA): TGTGCCAGCTCAGAGGGGACTACTTACAGTGGCTACACCTTC.

This clone has a handful of counts. The chain carries TRBV5-1 and TRBJ2-7; 12 nucleotides match TRBD1. CDR1 is SGHRS and CDR2 is YFSETQ in the germline V gene. The junction had 2 bases not matched to a gene; V was cut back by 2 bases and J by 5 bases. The CDR3 contains 14 residues. DNA for the CDR3: TGCGCCAGCAGCTTCGGGACAGGGGGCCACGAGCAGTACTTC. This sequence encodes CASSFGTGGHEQYF.

V gene TRBV5-1 combines with J gene TRBJ1-2; tentatively, D is TRBD1 (5 bases). The V end was cut by 3 bases, the J end by 7 bases, with 19 bases between. CDR3 size: 15 residues. Germline-derived CDR1 and CDR2 are SGHRS and YFSETQ. The CDR3 DNA reads as TGCGCCAGCAGCTCATCCTCAAGCGGGGGAGGTGGCTACACCTTC. Its translation is CASSSSSSGGGGYTF.

The chain carries TRBV27 and TRBJ1-2; tentative D call: TRBD1 (5 bases). The CDR3 extends over 15 amino acids. V lost 8 bases and J 7 bases, leaving 23 bases between the germline ends. The germline CDR1 and CDR2 sequences are MNHEY and SMNVEV (reference sequence). This CDR3 reads CASWVAAGNLGGYTF. DNA of the CDR3: TGTGCCAGCTGGGTAGCGGCAGGGAATTTAGGTGGCTACACCTTC.

The J gene is TRBJ1-2, the V gene TRBV7-9; 7 bases match TRBD1. Germline-derived CDR1 and CDR2 are SEHNR and FQNEAQ (reference sequence). V was clipped by 4 bases and J by 4 bases; unmatched bases: 6. The CDR3 is 14 amino acids. In DNA, the CDR3 is TGTGCCAGCAGCTCAGACAGGGTTGGCTATGGCTACACCTTC. Amino acids: CASSSDRVGYGYTF.

The CDR3 loop is CSEWGLAGGGIYEQYF. The CDR3 nucleotides are TGCAGCGAATGGGGACTAGCGGGAGGGGGTATCTACGAGCAGTACTTC. V and J are TRBV29-1 and TRBJ2-7, with TRBD2 identical over 16 bases. There are 16 residues in the CDR3. CDR1 is SQVTM and CDR2 is ANQGSEA in the germline V gene. V was clipped by 7 bases and J by 3 bases; unmatched bases: 9.

The chain has TRBV28 and TRBJ2-7; tentatively, D is TRBD1 (5 bases). The germline CDR1 and CDR2 sequences are MDHEN and SYDVKM. V gave up 10 bases and J gave up 2 bases, with 12 bases separating them. The CDR3 spans 12 residues. The CDR3 sequence is CATWHRPYEQYF. The CDR3 DNA reads TGTGCCACCTGGCACAGGCCCTACGAGCAGTACTTC.

The chain has TRBV10-3 and TRBJ2-7; 7 bases align to TRBD1. The CDR3 spans 12 residues. Germline assignment: CDR1 ENHRY and CDR2 SYGVKD. Trimming at V came to 7 bases and at J to 6 bases, leaving 6 bases not matched to a gene. CDR3 sequence reads: CAITTGVSEQYF. The CDR3 DNA sequence: TGTGCCATCACTACAGGGGTTAGCGAGCAGTACTTC.

V and J are TRBV28 and TRBJ2-7; 7 bases line up with TRBD2. Germline values: CDR1 MDHEN, CDR2 SYDVKM. This CDR3 region has 13 residues. V was pared by 7 bases and J by 6 bases, with 9 bases of the junction left unmatched. CDR3 residues: CASTRGSRFEQYF. The CDR3 coding sequence is TGTGCCAGCACTCGCGGGAGTCGGTTCGAGCAGTACTTC.

This clone was observed once. This sequence joins TRBV11-2 and TRBJ2-5, with D maybe TRBD1 (5 bases). V shed 3 bases and J shed 4 bases, with 15 bases lying between them. Germline values: CDR1 SGHAT, CDR2 FQNNGV. This CDR3 is 15 amino acids long. The CDR3 DNA reads TGTGCCAGCAGCTTTGTAGGGGCTTTACGAGAGACCCAGTACTTC. It encodes CASSFVGALRETQYF. The whole variable domain, filled in from reference TRBV11-2 and TRBJ2-5, reads EAGVAQSPRYKIIEKRQSVAFWCNPISGHATLYWYQQILGQGPKLLIQFQNNGVVDDSQLPKDRFSAERLKGVDSTLKIQPAKLEDSAVYLCASSFVGALRETQYFGPGTRLLVL.

The V call is TRBV6-4, the J call TRBJ2-1; 8 bases are a match to TRBD2. V lost 0 bases to trimming and J lost 6 bases; unmatched junction nucleotides: 4. CDR3 length: 15 residues. Germline V lookup: CDR1 MRHNA, CDR2 SNTAGT. The CDR3 spells CASSDSRGAINEQFF. The CDR3 coding sequence is TGTGCCAGCAGTGACTCGCGGGGGGCGATCAATGAGCAGTTCTTC.

The rearrangement joins TRBV5-4 to TRBJ2-7, with D possibly TRBD2 on 5 matching bases. V lost 2 bases and J lost 5, with 11 bases in between. Germline values: CDR1 SGHNT, CDR2 YYREEE (reference sequence). This CDR3 has 13 residues. This CDR3 reads CASSFGVRDEQYF. Here the CDR3 DNA reads TGTGCCAGCAGCTTCGGGGTTCGGGACGAGCAGTACTTC.

The sample holds one count of this clone. This sequence joins TRBV27 and TRBJ2-2; TRBD2 matches 9 bases. Looked up from germline, CDR1 is MNHEY and CDR2 is SMNVEV (reference sequence). The junction had 6 bases not matched to a gene; V was cut back by 4 bases and J by 9 bases. The CDR3 has 14 residues. Here the CDR3 DNA reads TGTGCCAGCAGTTCGCGGCTAGCGGGAAGGGAGCTGTTTTTT. Translating gives CASSSRLAGRELFF.

The chain links TRBV4-1 to TRBJ2-3, with D possibly matching TRBD2 (6 bases). This CDR3 is built from 17 residues. Trimming removed 1 base from V and 6 bases from J, with 20 bases in between. Germline V lookup: CDR1 MGHRA, CDR2 YSYEKL. CDR3 nucleotides: TGCGCCAGCAGCCAAGGGAGGGGAGCGCAAGTTGTGGATACGCAGTATTTT. This translates into CASSQGRGAQVVDTQYF.

This chain connects TRBV28 to TRBJ1-1; TRBD1 aligns across 7 bases. CDR1 is MDHEN, CDR2 SYDVKM, per germline. CDR3 size: 15 residues. Trimming cost V 5 bases and J 5 bases; bases outside gene matches: 11. The CDR3 sequence is CASSLIRDSRTEAFF. The DNA of the CDR3 is TGTGCCAGCAGTCTGATCAGGGACAGTAGGACTGAAGCTTTCTTT.

This rearrangement joins TRBV4-1 to TRBJ2-3, with D possibly matching TRBD2 (6 bases). The CDR3 runs 13 residues. V gave up 4 bases and J gave up 4 bases, with 9 bases separating them. The germline CDR1 and CDR2 sequences are MGHRA and YSYEKL. CDR3 region: CASSLGLPDTQYF. Here the CDR3 DNA reads TGCGCCAGCAGCCTGGGACTCCCAGATACGCAGTATTTT.